This TCR beta chain comes out of a study of blood T cell repertoires in COVID-19. Background on the study: PBMCs, B-cell-depleted T cells, or T cells were the source of the cDNA or gDNA that made up the material.

Original processing notes: The authors estimated nucleated cell counts from reference gene primer amplification. Sequencing used immunoSEQ multiplex PCR; TCRdb keeps in-frame clones, though not all of them. The D gene and trimming were derived from the DNA, and the V and J assignments and clone size from that table. Of roughly 350,000 clones listed, around 87% are singletons. Germline V gene data show CDR1 as MNHEY and CDR2 as SVGEGT. CDR3 length equals 16 residues. The J segment lost 5 bases and the V segment lost 6 bases, leaving 10 bases of the junction unmatched. Seattle patient enrollment occurred during active infection, with longitudinal follow-up thereafter.

The sequenced sample consisted of peripheral blood. The source is a woman aged 50 to 60 with COVID-19, enrolled during active disease. The rearrangement links TRBV6-2 or TRBV6-3 to TRBJ2-5; 12 bases map to TRBD2. In DNA form, the CDR3 reads TGTGCCAGCAGCGAGACTAGCGGGAGTAGTGGGGAGACCCAGTACTTC. Its translation is CASSETSGSSGETQYF.